This is a list of T cell receptor beta chains from one sample in a study of T cells in Graves' hyperthyroidism and ophthalmopathy. TCRdb ran MiXCR on the multiplex PCR reads and lists one entry per CDR3 protein. The sample lists a few hundred thousand distinct CDR3 sequences, around 13% occurring once. The sample comprised blood. These receptors all come from a woman in her forties with Graves' ophthalmopathy. The CDR3 runs from the conserved cysteine through the conserved F or W. A D gene is named only where the DNA matches it firmly. Clone size is given for some rows only: seen once, a few or many times, or a class if the clone is expanded.

d_call clone_size j_call v_call cdr3_nt cdr3_aa
. many TRBJ1-1 TRBV12-3/TRBV12-4 TGTGCCAGCAGTTATTTTGGGGAACGCACTGAAGCTTTCTTT CASSYFGERTEAFF
. many TRBJ2-5 TRBV20-1 TGCAGTGCTAACCCCGACAGTCAAGAGACCCAGTACTTC CSANPDSQETQYF
. many TRBJ1-2 TRBV7-2 TGTGCCAGCAGCTCGCACAGGGTTAACTATGGCTACACCTTC CASSSHRVNYGYTF
. many TRBJ1-2 TRBV11-2 TGTGCCAGCAGCTTATCCACAATTAACTATGGCTACACCTTC CASSLSTINYGYTF
TRBD1 . TRBJ1-1 TRBV15 TGTGCCACCAGCAGAGCTCCGGGACAGGGGAACACTGAAGCTTTCTTT CATSRAPGQGNTEAFF
. few TRBJ2-3 TRBV24-1 TGTGCCACCAGTGATTTTTCGGGGGGCCGCCCAGATACGCAGTATTTT CATSDFSGGRPDTQYF
. many TRBJ2-7 TRBV5-8 TGTGCCAGCAGCCCCGGGCTGGGACCTCAGTACGAGCAGTACTTC CASSPGLGPQYEQYF
TRBD2 many TRBJ2-7 TRBV2 TGTGCCAGCAATGGGGGGGAAGACTACGAGCAGTACTTC CASNGGEDYEQYF
TRBD1 medium-sized TRBJ1-1 TRBV6-2/TRBV6-3 TGTGCCAGCAAGCGGGACAGCAATATGAACACTGAAGCTTTCTTT CASKRDSNMNTEAFF
. many TRBJ1-2 TRBV2 TGTGCCAGCAGTGAAATAGGGGCTTCCTATGGCTACACCTTC CASSEIGASYGYTF
. few TRBJ1-6 TRBV5-4 TGTGCCAGCAGCTTGGACCCCAGGGGCTATAATTCACCCCTCCACTTT CASSLDPRGYNSPLHF
TRBD1 many TRBJ1-1 TRBV2 TGTGCCAGCAAGGGACAGGGACCGAACACTGAAGCTTTCTTT CASKGQGPNTEAFF
. many TRBJ1-1 TRBV15 TGTGCCACCAGCAGAGATCGGCAGAACTCTGAAGCTTTCTTT CATSRDRQNSEAFF
TRBD2 many TRBJ2-5 TRBV20-1 TGCAGTGCTCAAACCTCGGGACTAGCGGGAGTTGGGTACTTC CSAQTSGLAGVGYF
TRBD1 . TRBJ2-1 TRBV5-5 TGTGCCAGCACCCTAAGGCTGGTACAGGGGCTCCCTAATGAGCAGTTCTTC CASTLRLVQGLPNEQFF
. many TRBJ2-7 TRBV27 TGTGCCAGCAGTTTATCGTGGGGGGGCGTCTACGAGCAGTACTTC CASSLSWGGVYEQYF
TRBD1 . TRBJ2-4 TRBV3-1 TGTGCCAGCAGCCAACTCCGGGGCTTCGGGACAGGGCGAGCCAAAAACATTCAGTACTTC CASSQLRGFGTGRAKNIQYF
. . TRBJ1-1 TRBV11-2 TGTGCCAGCAGGCGTATAGGAGGGGAGCCGCTTACAATGAACACTGAAGCTTTCTTT CASRRIGGEPLTMNTEAFF
. many TRBJ1-6 TRBV28 TGTGCCAGCAGCAGACTAATGGATAATTCACCCCTCCACTTT CASSRLMDNSPLHF
. . TRBJ1-4 TRBV20-1 TGCAGTGCTACCCCAGGGATAACAGGAGAAAAACTGTTTTTT CSATPGITGEKLFF
. once TRBJ1-2 TRBV20-1 TGCAGTGCTAGCGGGGGGTCCCTACATGCCTTC CSASGGSLHAF
TRBD1 few TRBJ1-3 TRBV14 TGTGCCAGCAGCGCCCCGGGACAGATCGGAAACACCATATATTTT CASSAPGQIGNTIYF
TRBD1 many TRBJ1-5 TRBV28 TGTGCCAGCAGCAGGGGGCAGGGCAATCAGCCCCAGCATTTT CASSRGQGNQPQHF
. many TRBJ1-1 TRBV7-9 TGTGCCAGCTTAATTTGGGACACTGAAGCTTTCTTT CASLIWDTEAFF
TRBD1 many TRBJ2-1 TRBV5-1 TGCGCCAGCAGCTTGGACCTGGTAGGACAGGGATATGTTGAGCAGTTCTTC CASSLDLVGQGYVEQFF
. many TRBJ2-5 TRBV28 TGTGCCAGCAGTTTAGGGGGCTCGTCTCGAGAGACCCAGTACTTC CASSLGGSSRETQYF